This T cell receptor (beta chain) was observed in a study of T-cell reconstitution after alpha-beta-depleted transplantation in children. Study-level points and caveats: Most T-cell counts and diversity one year after the transplant came from T cells that were newly produced. Expanded graft clones, several hundred of them, were reportedly the source of alpha-beta T cells about two months after transplant. Where some patients showed high TCRbeta diversity at day 60, it came from recipient T cells and thymic progenitors that had survived.

The TCRbeta library incorporated unique molecular identifiers. TCRdb re-called the PCR reads with MiXCR, one entry per CDR3 protein. This table holds hundreds of thousands of distinct CDR3 sequences, over 10% found once. This clonotype was seen more than once but under ten times. Antigen specificity is unknown. This CDR3 has 13 amino acids. Germline CDR1 is SQVTM and CDR2 is ANQGSEA. Deletions cut 5 bases from V and 2 bases from J, with 11 bases between. The receptor was derived from a male patient younger than 18 who had a stem cell transplant for acute myeloid leukemia, so the T cells may come from the graft donor. The genes are TRBV29-1 and TRBJ2-3; D is uncertain. Here the sequenced sample was PBMCs, mostly from graft donor cells, taken 360 days after TCRalphabeta/CD19-depleted stem cell transplant. The CDR3 coding sequence is TGCAGCGTTTCCCGTCGATCCACAGATACGCAGTATTTT. Translating it yields CSVSRRSTDTQYF.